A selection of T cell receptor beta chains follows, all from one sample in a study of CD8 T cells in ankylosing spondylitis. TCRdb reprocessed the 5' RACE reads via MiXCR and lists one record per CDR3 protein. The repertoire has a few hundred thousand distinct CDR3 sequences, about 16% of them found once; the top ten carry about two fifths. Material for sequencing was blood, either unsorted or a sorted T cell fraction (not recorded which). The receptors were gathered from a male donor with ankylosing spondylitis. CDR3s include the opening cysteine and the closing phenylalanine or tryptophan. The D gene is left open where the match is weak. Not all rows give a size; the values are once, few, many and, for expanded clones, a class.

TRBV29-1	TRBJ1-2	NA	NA	TGCAGCGTTGAGCGCGGGATAGATGGCTACACCTTC	CSVERGIDGYTF
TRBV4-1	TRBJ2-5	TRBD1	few	TGCGCCAGCAGCCAAGTTCCAGGGGGAATTTCCGTACATCAAGAGACCCAGTACTTC	CASSQVPGGISVHQETQYF
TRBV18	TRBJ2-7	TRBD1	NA	TGTGCCAGCTCACCACCGGAAAGGGGGCCCCACGAGCAGTACTTC	CASSPPERGPHEQYF
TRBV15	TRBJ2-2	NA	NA	TGTGCCACCAGCAGAGATAGTAACACCGGGGAGCTGTTTTTT	CATSRDSNTGELFF
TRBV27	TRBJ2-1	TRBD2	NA	TGTGCCAGCAGTCCGCTCAGGGGGACTAGCGGGATAGGGCAGTTCTTC	CASSPLRGTSGIGQFF
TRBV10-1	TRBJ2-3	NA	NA	TGCGCCAGCAGCGGGGGCCCGGGGGATACGCAGTATTTT	CASSGGPGDTQYF
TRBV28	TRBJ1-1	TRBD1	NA	TGTGCCAGCAGTTTACGGGACAGGGACTCTGAAGCTTTCTTT	CASSLRDRDSEAFF
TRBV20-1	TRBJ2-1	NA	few	TGCAGTGCTAGAGTCCAATTCACGACTGACCTCTACAATGAGCAGTTCTTC	CSARVQFTTDLYNEQFF
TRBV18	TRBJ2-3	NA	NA	TGTGCCAGCTCATTTCCCGGGCCCCCAGACCCGCAGTATTTT	CASSFPGPPDPQYF
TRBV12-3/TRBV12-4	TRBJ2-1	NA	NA	TGTGCCAGCAGTTTAAACAGAGACGAGCAGTTCTTC	CASSLNRDEQFF
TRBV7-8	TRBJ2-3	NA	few	TGTGCCAGCAGCTTAGAAGGGGGGTATACAGATACGCAGTATTTT	CASSLEGGYTDTQYF
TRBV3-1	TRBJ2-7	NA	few	TGTGCCAGCAGCCAAGGCCTAGCTGGGGAGCAGTACTTC	CASSQGLAGEQYF
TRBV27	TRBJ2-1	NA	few	TGTGCCAGCAGCATGGGCACCTCCTACAATGAGCAGTTCTTC	CASSMGTSYNEQFF
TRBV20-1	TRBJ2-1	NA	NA	TGCAGTGCTAGATGGGGTCCCATATACAATGAGCAGTTCTTC	CSARWGPIYNEQFF
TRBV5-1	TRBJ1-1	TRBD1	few	TGCGCCAGCAGCTCGACAGGGGCCGGAGAAGCTTTCTTT	CASSSTGAGEAFF
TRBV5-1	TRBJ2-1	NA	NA	TGCGCCAGCACCAACCCTCCTCGGAATGAGCAGTTCTTC	CASTNPPRNEQFF
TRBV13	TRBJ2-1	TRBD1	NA	TGTGCCAGCAACATGAGACAGGGTAACAATGAGCAGTTCTTC	CASNMRQGNNEQFF
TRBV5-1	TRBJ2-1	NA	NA	TGCGCCAGCAGCTTGCCAGGGCATGAAGAGCAGTTCTTC	CASSLPGHEEQFF
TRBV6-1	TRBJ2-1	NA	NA	TGTGCCAGCAGAGCCCCCAGCTCCTACAATGAGCAGTTCTTC	CASRAPSSYNEQFF
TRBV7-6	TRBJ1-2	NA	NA	TGTGCCAGCAGCCAGCACCGGGACGGGGGTAACTATGGCTACACCTTC	CASSQHRDGGNYGYTF
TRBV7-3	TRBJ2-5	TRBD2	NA	TGTGCCAGCAGCTTCGCGGGGGAAGAGACCCAGTACTTC	CASSFAGEETQYF
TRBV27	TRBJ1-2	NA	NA	TGTGCCAGCAGTTTTGGGGGAACTAACTATGGCTACACCTTC	CASSFGGTNYGYTF
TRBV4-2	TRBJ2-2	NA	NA	TGTGCCAGCAGCCAATACCCTCTAGGGGCCGAGGGCACCGGGGAGCTGTTTTTT	CASSQYPLGAEGTGELFF
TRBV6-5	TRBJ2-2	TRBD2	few	TGTGCCAGCAGTTCGGGACTAGCGGGCCGGAAGCTGTTTTTT	CASSSGLAGRKLFF
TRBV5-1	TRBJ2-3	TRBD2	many	TGCGCCAGCAGCTTGCTAACTAGCGGGACTCCTACTAGCACAGATACGCAGTATTTT	CASSLLTSGTPTSTDTQYF
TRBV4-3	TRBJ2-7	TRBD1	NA	TGCGCCAGCAGCCCAGCTAGGGCAGGGGGCTACGAGCAGTACTTC	CASSPARAGGYEQYF
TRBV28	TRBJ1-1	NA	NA	TGTGCCAGCAGTTTATGGGGGGTTGAAGCTTTCTTT	CASSLWGVEAFF
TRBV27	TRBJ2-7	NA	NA	TGTGCCAGCAGTTTAATGGACGGGACCTACGAGCAGTACTTC	CASSLMDGTYEQYF
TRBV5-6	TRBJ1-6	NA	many	TGTGCCAGCAGCTTGGGTGGGGGGATTTCACCCCTCCACTTT	CASSLGGGISPLHF
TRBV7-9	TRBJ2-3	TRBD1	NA	TGTGCCAGCAGCTTTCTCACAGGGGAGACAGATACGCAGTATTTT	CASSFLTGETDTQYF
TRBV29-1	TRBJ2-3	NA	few	TGCAGCGTTGAAGATCCGGAGAAGGTTGCAGATACGCAGTATTTT	CSVEDPEKVADTQYF
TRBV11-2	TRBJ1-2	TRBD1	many	TGTGCCAGCAGCTTAGGGACAGGAGATGGCTACACCTTC	CASSLGTGDGYTF
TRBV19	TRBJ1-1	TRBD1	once	TGTGCCAGTAGTCCCCGGACAGGGGAGAGGACTGAAGCTTTCTTT	CASSPRTGERTEAFF
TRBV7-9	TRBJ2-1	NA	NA	TGTGCCAGCAGCTTAGCCACGGGGAGCTCCTACAATGAGCAGTTCTTC	CASSLATGSSYNEQFF
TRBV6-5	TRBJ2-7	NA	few	TGTGCCAGCAGTTACTCGGCAGCCGTCTCCTACGAGCAGTACTTC	CASSYSAAVSYEQYF
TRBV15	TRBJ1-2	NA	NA	TGTGCCACCAGCAACGACCCCTTCTATGGCTACACCTTC	CATSNDPFYGYTF
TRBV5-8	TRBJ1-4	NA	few	TGTGCCAGCAGCTTGGCGACTGCGAATGAAAAACTGTTTTTT	CASSLATANEKLFF
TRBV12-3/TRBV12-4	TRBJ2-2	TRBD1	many	TGTGCCAGCAGTGGACAGGGGGTTGGGGAGCTGTTTTTT	CASSGQGVGELFF
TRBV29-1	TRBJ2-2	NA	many	TGCAGCGTTGTTAGCCCCACCAACACCGGGGAGCTGTTTTTT	CSVVSPTNTGELFF
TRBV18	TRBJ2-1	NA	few	TGTGCCAGCTCACCAGGAGGGTCCCCCGGGTATGAGCAGTTCTTC	CASSPGGSPGYEQFF
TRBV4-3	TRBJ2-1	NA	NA	TGCGCCAGCAGCCAAGATCGGGCGCGGAGCTCCTACAATGAGCAGTTCTTC	CASSQDRARSSYNEQFF
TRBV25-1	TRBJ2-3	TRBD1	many	TGTGCCAGCAGCCTACAGGGGGTGGGCACAGATACGCAGTATTTT	CASSLQGVGTDTQYF
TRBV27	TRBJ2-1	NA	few	TGTGCCAGCAGTCCCCTCCGGTCTGGGCTTAAGTACAATGAGCAGTTCTTC	CASSPLRSGLKYNEQFF
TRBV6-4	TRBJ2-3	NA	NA	TGTGCCAGCAGTGACTCTCCCGGGGGCACAGATACGCAGTATTTT	CASSDSPGGTDTQYF
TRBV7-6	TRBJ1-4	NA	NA	TGTGCCAGCAGCTTACCCGGGTCAGGGAATGAAAAACTGTTTTTT	CASSLPGSGNEKLFF
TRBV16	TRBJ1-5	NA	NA	TGTGCCAGCAGTCCCGGGGGTGAAGTTAGCAATCAGCCCCAGCATTTT	CASSPGGEVSNQPQHF
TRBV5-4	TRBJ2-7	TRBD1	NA	TGTGCCGGAGGACAGGGGCCCTACGAGCAGTACTTC	CAGGQGPYEQYF
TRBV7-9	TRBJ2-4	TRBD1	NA	TGTGCCAGCAGCTTACGGGACAGGGTAGAAGTTCAGTACTTC	CASSLRDRVEVQYF
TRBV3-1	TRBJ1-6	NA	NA	TGTGCCAGCAGCCAATTGGGTAATTGGGATGGGAATTCACCCCTCCACTTT	CASSQLGNWDGNSPLHF
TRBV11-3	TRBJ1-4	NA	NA	TGTGCCAGCAGCAAAAAGACAGACGCTAATGAAAAACTGTTTTTT	CASSKKTDANEKLFF
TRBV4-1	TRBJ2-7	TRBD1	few	TGCGCCAGCAGCCAAGAGGTGGGGACAGGGGCCTACGAGCAGTACTTC	CASSQEVGTGAYEQYF
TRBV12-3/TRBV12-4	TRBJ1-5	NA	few	TGTGCCAGCAGTTTAGGGATGGATCAGCCCCAGCATTTT	CASSLGMDQPQHF
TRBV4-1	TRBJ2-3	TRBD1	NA	TGCGCCAGCAGCCCGGCGCAGGGGGCAGATACGCAGTATTTT	CASSPAQGADTQYF
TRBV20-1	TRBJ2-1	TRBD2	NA	TGCAGTGCTAGAGAGCTCGGCAGCGGGAAGTCCTACAATGAGCAGTTCTTC	CSARELGSGKSYNEQFF
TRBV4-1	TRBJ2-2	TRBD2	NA	TGCGCCAGCAGCCAAGATCCCAGCGGGGGCGCCCCGGGAACCGGGGAGCTGTTTTTT	CASSQDPSGGAPGTGELFF